This entry features one T cell receptor beta chain sequence. What it recognizes is unknown. Researchers ran the PCR with 60 Vbeta and 13 Jbeta primers. Original processing methods: Approximately 11 million of the about 80 million unique TCR beta chains counted in a later analysis were shared. TCRdb's copy holds only in-frame clones and misses some; the assay was immunoSEQ multiplex PCR. V, J and clone size were drawn from that table, and D and trimming were deduced from the DNA. This table holds 150,000 to 200,000 clones, more than 75% found once. This sample stems from a study of cytomegalovirus exposure and HLA in healthy donors. Per the germline V gene, CDR1 is SNHLY and CDR2 is FYNNEI. This CDR3 is 12 amino acids long. General study results and limits: Later analysis placed DRB1 highest and HLA-C lowest in TCR association rates, which differed by HLA locus. Roughly uniform depth of sequencing across donors was assumed in presence/absence analyses. According to an earlier analysis, most TCR beta V segments yielded productive rearrangements about 90% or about 30% of the time.

This chain uses TRBV2 with TRBJ2-5; 9 positions match TRBD1. Gene TRBJ2-7 matches the end of the DNA better, so the J call may be wrong. This sequence was found in a man in his forties in good health and CMV-seropositive. Sequenced sample: PBMCs. In DNA form, the CDR3 reads TGTGCCAGTCGGACAGGGGACTACGAGCAGTACTTC. Its translation: CASRTGDYEQYF.